This is a list of T cell receptor beta chains from one sample in a study of shared clonotypes between healthy human individuals. Profiled with immunoSEQ multiplex PCR; TCRdb holds only in-frame clones, not every one. The sample has some 790,000 clones, around 70% seen once. The sequenced sample was memory CD4+ T cells sorted from blood. The origin of the receptors is a woman aged 30 to 39 in good health. Each CDR3 is given without its conserved first and last residue.

V gene: TRBV7-6; J gene: TRBJ2-1; CDR3 protein: ASSPQDYVVYNEQF
V gene: TRBV6-1; J gene: TRBJ2-7; CDR3 protein: ATQVGSYEQY
V gene: TRBV19; J gene: TRBJ2-6; CDR3 protein: ASGLGQGRRSSGANVLT
V gene: TRBV7-2; J gene: TRBJ2-2; CDR3 protein: ASSSRATGELF
V gene: TRBV18; J gene: TRBJ2-2; CDR3 protein: ASSQGLAGNTGELF
V gene: TRBV2; J gene: TRBJ2-3; CDR3 protein: ASRGTSEGDTQY
V gene: TRBV30; J gene: TRBJ1-3; CDR3 protein: AWGQGIAGNTIY
V gene: TRBV7-9; J gene: TRBJ1-1; CDR3 protein: ASSPDSSRLWNTEAF
V gene: TRBV4-2; J gene: TRBJ2-1; CDR3 protein: ASSQEPSGRARRHEQF
V gene: TRBV18; J gene: TRBJ2-7; CDR3 protein: ASSSYELDEQY
V gene: TRBV2; J gene: TRBJ2-3; CDR3 protein: ASSSGQGTQY
V gene: TRBV28; J gene: TRBJ1-4; CDR3 protein: ASSPPGPEKLF
V gene: TRBV21-1; J gene: TRBJ1-1; CDR3 protein: ASSLTPTGTEAF
V gene: TRBV18; J gene: TRBJ1-2; CDR3 protein: ASSPHTDHYGYT
V gene: TRBV27; J gene: TRBJ2-7; CDR3 protein: ASGRGQGHEQY
V gene: TRBV5-8; J gene: TRBJ2-4; CDR3 protein: ASSARDLRNIQY
V gene: TRBV20-1; J gene: TRBJ2-4; CDR3 protein: SAPTDPIQY
V gene: TRBV2; J gene: TRBJ2-2; CDR3 protein: ASRAGTGSIGELF
V gene: TRBV9; J gene: TRBJ2-1; CDR3 protein: ASSVASGRAAEQF
V gene: TRBV7-9; J gene: TRBJ2-5; CDR3 protein: ASSLAEVAGGRETQY
V gene: TRBV27; J gene: TRBJ1-2; CDR3 protein: ASSQRGEGYT
V gene: TRBV11-2; J gene: TRBJ2-7; CDR3 protein: ASSRINQYEQY
V gene: TRBV27; J gene: TRBJ2-3; CDR3 protein: ASSRGADFSTDTQY
V gene: TRBV5-1; J gene: TRBJ2-7; CDR3 protein: ASSLVSSGQYEQY
V gene: TRBV7-2; J gene: TRBJ2-7; CDR3 protein: ASRSWPYEQY
V gene: TRBV5-4; J gene: TRBJ2-5; CDR3 protein: ASSLPSSEETQY
V gene: TRBV11-3; J gene: TRBJ2-2; CDR3 protein: ASRLAGNTGELF
V gene: TRBV7-2; J gene: TRBJ2-1; CDR3 protein: ASSLAFLNNEQF
V gene: TRBV6-5; J gene: TRBJ1-2; CDR3 protein: ASSPRAGQNYGYT
V gene: TRBV2; J gene: TRBJ1-5; CDR3 protein: ASSVGHSNQPQH
V gene: TRBV6-6; J gene: TRBJ2-1; CDR3 protein: ASSYKAKIYNEQF
V gene: TRBV2; J gene: TRBJ2-6; CDR3 protein: ASSGLAGGPGANVLT